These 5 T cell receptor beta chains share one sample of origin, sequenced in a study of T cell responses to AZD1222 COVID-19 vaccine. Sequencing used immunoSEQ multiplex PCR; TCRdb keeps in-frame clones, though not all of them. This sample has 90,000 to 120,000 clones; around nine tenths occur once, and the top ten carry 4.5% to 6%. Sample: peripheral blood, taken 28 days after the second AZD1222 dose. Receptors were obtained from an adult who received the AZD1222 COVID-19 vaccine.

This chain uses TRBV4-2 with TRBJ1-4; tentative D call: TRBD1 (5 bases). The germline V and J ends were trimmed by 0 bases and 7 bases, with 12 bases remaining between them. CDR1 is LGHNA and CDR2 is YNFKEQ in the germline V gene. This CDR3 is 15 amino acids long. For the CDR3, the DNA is TGTGCCAGCAGCCAAGAGGGGAGGGGCGCTGAAAAACTGTTTTTT. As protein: CASSQEGRGAEKLFF.

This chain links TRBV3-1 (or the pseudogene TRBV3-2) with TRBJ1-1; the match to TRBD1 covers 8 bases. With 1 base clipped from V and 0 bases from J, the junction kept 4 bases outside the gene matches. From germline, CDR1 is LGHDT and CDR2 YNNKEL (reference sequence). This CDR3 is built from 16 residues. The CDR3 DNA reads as TGTGCCAGCAGCCAAGTTACACAGGGGGTGAACACTGAAGCTTTCTTT. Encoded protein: CASSQVTQGVNTEAFF.

CDR3: CASRAGVLGTGQPQHF. The DNA for the CDR3 is TGTGCCAGTAGGGCGGGCGTTTTGGGGACCGGTCAGCCCCAGCATTTT. The V gene is TRBV19, the J gene TRBJ1-5; D might be TRBD1 (5 bases). The V and J ends lost 6 bases and 6 bases respectively, with 21 bases between them. This CDR3 is built from 16 residues. Germline CDR1 LNHDA, CDR2 SQIVND (reference sequence).

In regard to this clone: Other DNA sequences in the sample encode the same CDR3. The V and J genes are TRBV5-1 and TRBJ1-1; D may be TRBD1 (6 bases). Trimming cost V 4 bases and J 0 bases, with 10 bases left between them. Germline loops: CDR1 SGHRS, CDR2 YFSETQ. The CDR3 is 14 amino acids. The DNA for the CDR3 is TGCGCCAGCAGCCCAGGGACATTGAACACTGAAGCTTTCTTT. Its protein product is CASSPGTLNTEAFF.

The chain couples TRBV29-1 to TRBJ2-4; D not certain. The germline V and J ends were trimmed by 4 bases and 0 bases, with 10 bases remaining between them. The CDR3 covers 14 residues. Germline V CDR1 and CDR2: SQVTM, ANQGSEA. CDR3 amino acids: CSVVQKLAKNIQYF. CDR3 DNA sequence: TGCAGCGTTGTCCAGAAACTAGCCAAAAACATTCAGTACTTC.